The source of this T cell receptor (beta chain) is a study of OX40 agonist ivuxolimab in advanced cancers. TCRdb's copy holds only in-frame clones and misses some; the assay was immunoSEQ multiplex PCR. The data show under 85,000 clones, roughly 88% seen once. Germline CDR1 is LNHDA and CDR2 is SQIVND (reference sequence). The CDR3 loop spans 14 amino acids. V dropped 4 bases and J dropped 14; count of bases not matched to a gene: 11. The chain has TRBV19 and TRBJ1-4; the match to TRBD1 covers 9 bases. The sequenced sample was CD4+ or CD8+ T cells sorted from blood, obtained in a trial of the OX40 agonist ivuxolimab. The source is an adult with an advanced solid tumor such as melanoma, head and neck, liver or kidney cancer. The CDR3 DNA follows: TGTGCCAGTAGTACACCGGACAGGGGTCTATTTCTGTTTTTT. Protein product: CASSTPDRGLFLFF.